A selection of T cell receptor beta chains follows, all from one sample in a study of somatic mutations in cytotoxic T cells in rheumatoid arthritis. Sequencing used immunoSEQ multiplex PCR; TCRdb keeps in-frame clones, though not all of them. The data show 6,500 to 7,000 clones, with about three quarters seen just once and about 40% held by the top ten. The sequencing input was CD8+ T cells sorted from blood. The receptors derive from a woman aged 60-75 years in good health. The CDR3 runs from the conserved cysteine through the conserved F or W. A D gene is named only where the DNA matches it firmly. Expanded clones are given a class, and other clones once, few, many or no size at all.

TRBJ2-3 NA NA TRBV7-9 TGTGCCAGCAGCTTGACAGGTTCCCCAGATACGCAGTATTTT CASSLTGSPDTQYF
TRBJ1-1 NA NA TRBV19 TGTGCCATCCAACTTGGCACTGAAGCTTTCTTT CAIQLGTEAFF
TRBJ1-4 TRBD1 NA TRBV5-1 TGCGCCAGCAGCCCGGACTTTTTCAGGGGGCGTGATGAAAAACTGTTTTTT CASSPDFFRGRDEKLFF
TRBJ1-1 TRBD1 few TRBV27 TGTGCCAGCCATTCGAGGGGGCTGGACACTGAAGCTTTCTTT CASHSRGLDTEAFF
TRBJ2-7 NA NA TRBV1 TGCACCAGCAGCCCCGCGGGGAGCTCCTACGAGCAGTACTTC CTSSPAGSSYEQYF
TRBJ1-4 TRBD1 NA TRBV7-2 TGTGCCAGCAGCTCGCGGGACAGCCCAAATGAAAAACTGTTTTTT CASSSRDSPNEKLFF
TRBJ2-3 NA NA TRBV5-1 TGCGCCAGCAGCTTTTACGGACAATCAGATACGCAGTATTTT CASSFYGQSDTQYF
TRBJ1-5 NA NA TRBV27 TGTGCCAGCAGCCTCCTCGGCGGGCCCCAGCATTTT CASSLLGGPQHF
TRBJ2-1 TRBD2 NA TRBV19 TGTGCCAGTAGCTGGACTAGCGGGGGGGCCAATGAGCAGTTCTTC CASSWTSGGANEQFF
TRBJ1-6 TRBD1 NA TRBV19 TGTGCCAGTAGTATGTGGACAGGGGAGCCCCTCCACTTT CASSMWTGEPLHF
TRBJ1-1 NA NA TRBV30 TGTGCCTACGGGACATCGAACACTGAAGCTTTCTTT CAYGTSNTEAFF
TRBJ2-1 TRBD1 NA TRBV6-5 TGTGCCAGCAGCGTGGTATCTGGGACAGGGTATGAGCAGTTCTTC CASSVVSGTGYEQFF
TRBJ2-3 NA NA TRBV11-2 TGTGCCAGCAGCCTCGACCCCGGGGCAGATACGCAGTATTTT CASSLDPGADTQYF
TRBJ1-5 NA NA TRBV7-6 TGTGCCAGCAGCTTAGAGTCAGGGGACGACAATCAGCCCCAGCATTTT CASSLESGDDNQPQHF
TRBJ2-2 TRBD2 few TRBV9 TGTGCCAGCAGCGCCCCAACAGGCACTAGCCCGGGAGGGGTGGCCGGGGAGCTGTTTTTT CASSAPTGTSPGGVAGELFF
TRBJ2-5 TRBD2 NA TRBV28 TGTGCCAGCAGGCCCGGGGGGGTCTACTACAATGAGCAGTACTTC CASRPGGVYYNEQYF
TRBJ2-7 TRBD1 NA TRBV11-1 TGTGCCAGCAGCCCCCGGGACAGGGACTCCTACGAGCAGTACTTC CASSPRDRDSYEQYF
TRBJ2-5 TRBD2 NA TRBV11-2 TGTGCCAGCAAAAAGGGGCTACTAGCGGCACAAGAGACCCAGTACTTC CASKKGLLAAQETQYF
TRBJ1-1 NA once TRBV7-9 TGTGCCAGCAGCCCCGGCGGGGGCTACACTGAAGCTTTCTTT CASSPGGGYTEAFF
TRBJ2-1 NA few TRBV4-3 TGCGCCAGCAGCAGCGGACGCCTCAACAATGAGCAGTTCTTC CASSSGRLNNEQFF
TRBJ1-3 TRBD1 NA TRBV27 TGTGCCAGCAGCCCGACAGGGCCTTCCTCTGGAAACACCATATATTTT CASSPTGPSSGNTIYF
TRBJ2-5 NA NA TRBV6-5 TGTGCCAGCAGTTACCCTCAACATTGGTACCAAGAGACCCAGTACTTC CASSYPQHWYQETQYF
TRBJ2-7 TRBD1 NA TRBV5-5 TGTGCCAGCAGCAGCACCGGGACAGGCTATTCCTACGAGCAGTACTTC CASSSTGTGYSYEQYF
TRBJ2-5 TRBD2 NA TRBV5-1 TGCGCCAGCAGCTTCGGACTAGCGGGGGTCCCGTCAGAGACCCAGTACTTC CASSFGLAGVPSETQYF
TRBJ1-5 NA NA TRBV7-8 TGTGCCAGCAGCTTATCCGGACAAGAAATCAATCAGCCCCAGCATTTT CASSLSGQEINQPQHF
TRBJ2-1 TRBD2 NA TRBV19 TGTGCCAGTAGTACAAGAGCGGGAGGGCACATGGATGAGCAGTTCTTC CASSTRAGGHMDEQFF
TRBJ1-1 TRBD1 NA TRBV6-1 TGTGCCAGCAGCCCCGGGACAGGGGGTAAAGCTTTCTTT CASSPGTGGKAFF
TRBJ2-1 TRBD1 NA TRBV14 TGTGCCAGCAGCCTACAGGGGGCGTTCAATGAGCAGTTCTTC CASSLQGAFNEQFF
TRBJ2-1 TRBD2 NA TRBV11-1 TGTGCCAGTGGCGGGGGTTACAATGAGCAGTTCTTC CASGGGYNEQFF
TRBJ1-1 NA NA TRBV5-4 TGTGCCAGCAGCTGGGGGGTAGGGGGGGGTGCTGAAGCTTTCTTT CASSWGVGGGAEAFF
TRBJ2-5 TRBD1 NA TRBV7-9 TGTGCCAGCAGCTTATCCCGGACAGGGAAAGAGACCCAGTACTTC CASSLSRTGKETQYF
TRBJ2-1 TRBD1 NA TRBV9 TGTGCCAGCAGCGGACAGGGTGGGCTGGTCGGGTATGAGCAGTTCTTC CASSGQGGLVGYEQFF
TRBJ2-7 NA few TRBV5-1 TGCGCCAGCAGCCCTAGTGGGGGGGCATACGAGCAGTACTTC CASSPSGGAYEQYF
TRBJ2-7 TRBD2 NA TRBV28 TGTGCCAGCAGTTTATTGACTAGCGGGAGCTACGAGCAGTACTTC CASSLLTSGSYEQYF
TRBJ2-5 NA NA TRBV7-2 TGTGCCAGCACCGGGTCCCGGCGGGAGACCCAGTACTTC CASTGSRRETQYF
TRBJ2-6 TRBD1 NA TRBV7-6 TGTGCCAGCAGCTCGGGACAGGGGGCTGCTGGGGCCAACGTCCTGACTTTC CASSSGQGAAGANVLTF
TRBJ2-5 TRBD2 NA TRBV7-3 TGTGCCAGCAGCTCCGCGGGGGGCGTAGGGGAGACCCAGTACTTC CASSSAGGVGETQYF
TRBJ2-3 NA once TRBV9 TGTGCCAGCAGCCCTGGGACTGTCACAGATACGCAGTATTTT CASSPGTVTDTQYF
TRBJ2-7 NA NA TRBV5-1 TGCGCCAGCCTGGATATAATCGGGGGTGAGCAGTACTTC CASLDIIGGEQYF
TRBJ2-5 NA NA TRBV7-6 TGTGCCAGCAGCCCGGGCGGGGGCGGGGAGACCCAGTACTTC CASSPGGGGETQYF
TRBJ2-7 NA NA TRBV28 TGTGCCAGCAGCCCTCTCCAGGCGACCTACGAGCAGTACTTC CASSPLQATYEQYF
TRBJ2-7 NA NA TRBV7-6 TGTGCCAGCAGCTCCGCAGGGGAGAGGGGAACCTACGAGCAGTACTTC CASSSAGERGTYEQYF
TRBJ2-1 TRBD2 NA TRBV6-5 TGTGCCAGCAGCGGCGGGAGCCCCGGGCATGAGCAGTTCTTC CASSGGSPGHEQFF
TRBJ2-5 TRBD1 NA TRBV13 TGTGCCAGCAGCTTCCGGACAGGGGGAGAGACCCAGTACTTC CASSFRTGGETQYF
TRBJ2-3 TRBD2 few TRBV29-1 TGCAGCGTTGATGGACTAGCGGGAGGCCCCTTGAGTACAGATACGCAGTATTTT CSVDGLAGGPLSTDTQYF
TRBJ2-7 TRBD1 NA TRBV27 TGTGCCAGCAGTCCGGGGACAGGGAGCTCCTACGAGCAGTACTTC CASSPGTGSSYEQYF
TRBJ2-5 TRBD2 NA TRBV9 TGTGCCAGCAGCGTAGGGGGGGGGAGTCTAGCCCGAGAGACCCAGTACTTC CASSVGGGSLARETQYF
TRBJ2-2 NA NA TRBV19 TGTGCCAGTAGGCTACAGGGTCCCGGGGAGCTGTTTTTT CASRLQGPGELFF
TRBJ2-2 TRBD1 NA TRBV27 TGTGCCACCTTAGCCAGGGGGAAAACCGGGGAGCTGTTTTTT CATLARGKTGELFF
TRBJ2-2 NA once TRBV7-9 TGTGCCAGCAGCTTATCAGGCGGGGAGCTGTTTTTT CASSLSGGELFF